These T cell receptor beta chains were read from a single sample in a study of T cell responses to AZD1222 COVID-19 vaccine. The data were produced by immunoSEQ multiplex PCR, yet TCRdb's version contains in-frame clones alone and is incomplete. Of about 220,000 clones listed, 90% to 95% are singletons. The sample consisted of peripheral blood, taken on day 0 of MenACWY control vaccination. The receptors originated from an adult in good health. Each CDR3 is given with its conserved first and last residue. The order of the fields is D gene, J gene, V gene, CDR3 length, CDR3 DNA, CDR3 protein. D genes are given only for firm matches.

d_call: -; j_call: TRBJ1-5; v_call: TRBV13; cdr3_length: 16; cdr3_nt: TGTGCCAGCAGCTTGGGGCGGAGGGGGGACAATCAGCCCCAGCATTTT; cdr3_aa: CASSLGRRGDNQPQHF
d_call: -; j_call: TRBJ2-1; v_call: TRBV7-2; cdr3_length: 16; cdr3_nt: TGTGCCAGCAGCGCCATGACTGCAAGGGGCTCCAATGAGCAGTTCTTC; cdr3_aa: CASSAMTARGSNEQFF
d_call: TRBD1; j_call: TRBJ2-4; v_call: TRBV4-1; cdr3_length: 18; cdr3_nt: TGCGCCAGCAGCGAAGGGGTTGGATCTGGGACAGCGCAAAACATTCAGTACTTC; cdr3_aa: CASSEGVGSGTAQNIQYF
d_call: -; j_call: TRBJ1-1; v_call: TRBV2; cdr3_length: 12; cdr3_nt: TGTGCCAGCAGTGAATCCGGGACGATGGTTTTCTTT; cdr3_aa: CASSESGTMVFF
d_call: TRBD1; j_call: TRBJ1-2; v_call: TRBV5-8; cdr3_length: 14; cdr3_nt: TGTGCCAGCAGCTTGACAGGGGCGAACTATGGCTACACCTTC; cdr3_aa: CASSLTGANYGYTF
d_call: -; j_call: TRBJ2-3; v_call: TRBV30; cdr3_length: 15; cdr3_nt: TGTGCCTGGAGTGTACGAAGCGGTCCCACAGATACGCAGTATTTT; cdr3_aa: CAWSVRSGPTDTQYF
d_call: -; j_call: TRBJ1-5; v_call: TRBV4-1; cdr3_length: 14; cdr3_nt: TGCGCCAGCAGCCCGGACAGCCTCAATCAGCCCCAGCATTTT; cdr3_aa: CASSPDSLNQPQHF
d_call: TRBD1; j_call: TRBJ1-2; v_call: TRBV28; cdr3_length: 15; cdr3_nt: TGTGCCAGCAGTTTAGGGACAGGGAATATCCATGGCTACACCTTC; cdr3_aa: CASSLGTGNIHGYTF
d_call: TRBD1; j_call: TRBJ2-1; v_call: TRBV3-1/TRBV3-2; cdr3_length: 14; cdr3_nt: TGTGCCAGCAGCCAACTAACAGGGGGCAATGAGCAGTTCTTC; cdr3_aa: CASSQLTGGNEQFF
d_call: TRBD1; j_call: TRBJ1-2; v_call: TRBV4-2; cdr3_length: 15; cdr3_nt: TGTGCCAGCAGCCACAGCAGGGGGGGACACTATGGCTACACCTTC; cdr3_aa: CASSHSRGGHYGYTF